This record looks at one T cell receptor beta chain sequence and its context. These data originate in a study of early T cells in non-severe SARS-CoV-2 infection. In the study overall: Chains were not paired, and sequencing was done on bulk RNA from unsorted whole blood.

From germline, CDR1 is SGHVS and CDR2 FNYEAQ. The CDR3 is 15 amino acids. V dropped 5 bases and J dropped 0 bases, with 13 bases sitting between them. One entry per CDR3 protein, called by TCRdb with MiXCR from the 5' RACE reads. The repertoire consists of under 50,000 distinct CDR3 sequences, with approximately 22% occurring once and the leading ten covering 4.6%. The specimen was whole blood, collected at baseline. The chain carries TRBV7-6 and TRBJ1-1; D is unclear. This clonotype was obtained from an adult who was a healthcare worker with PCR-confirmed SARS-CoV-2 infection or an uninfected control (not recorded which). The CDR3 DNA follows: TGTGCCAGCAGCCTACGGACCGCTCTGAACACTGAAGCTTTCTTT. The encoded protein is CASSLRTALNTEAFF.